In this sample, the clone carrying this T cell receptor beta chain turned up a few times. The antigen is unknown. The data were taken from a study of radiotherapy plus CTLA-4 blockade in lung cancer. The study, taken as a whole, reports: The authors reported that early blood T cell clone dynamics, with interferon-beta, best predicted response.

Profiling relied on immunoSEQ multiplex PCR, and the TCRdb table lists in-frame clones only, not all of them. Seen here are about 76,000 clones, about four fifths observed once, and the top ten hold roughly 23%. Trimming took off 1 base at V and 1 base at J, with 7 bases between the two ends. Germline V gene sequence: CDR1 KGHSH, CDR2 LQKENI. The CDR3 sequence is 14 residues long. The rearrangement uses TRBV18 and TRBJ1-1; D perhaps matches TRBD1 (5 bases). The sequence was obtained from a human donor with non-small cell lung cancer whose response to radiotherapy plus ipilimumab could not be evaluated. Some clones in this sample may be carry-over from other donors' samples. The sequencing used peripheral blood, collected from a patient treated with radiotherapy plus ipilimumab. CDR3 bases: TGTGCCAGCTCACCACAGGGGCGGAACACTGAAGCTTTCTTT. This codes for CASSPQGRNTEAFF.